The next 24 T cell receptor beta chains were all read from a single sample in a study of T cell responses to AZD1222 COVID-19 vaccine. Produced via immunoSEQ multiplex PCR; TCRdb's table is partial and in-frame only. The data show about 130,000 clones, 88% seen once. The source was peripheral blood, collected on day 0 of MenACWY control vaccination. All receptors come from an adult in good health.

The CDR3 sequence is CASSTGLSYEQYF. DNA of the CDR3: TGTGCCAGCAGTACGGGCCTCTCCTACGAGCAGTACTTC. The genes are TRBV12-3 or TRBV12-4 and TRBJ2-7; D gene uncertain. Trimming removed 5 bases at V and 0 bases at J, with 8 bases between. The CDR3 is made up of 13 amino acids.

The gene calls are TRBV10-2 and TRBJ2-2; 11 bases map to TRBD2. The ends lost 2 bases at V and 4 bases at J; junction bases unmatched: 6. The length of the CDR3 is 17 residues. Germline lookup yields CDR1 WSHSY and CDR2 SAAADI. The CDR3: CASSEPLLAGVTGELFF. CDR3 nucleotides: TGCGCCAGCAGTGAGCCCCTACTAGCGGGAGTCACCGGGGAGCTGTTTTTT.

The chain joins TRBV4-1 to TRBJ1-5; D is uncertain. V lost 0 bases, J lost 7 bases, and 10 bases lay in between. Germline V gene data show CDR1 as MGHRA and CDR2 as YSYEKL. This CDR3 region has 14 residues. CDR3 sequence (DNA): TGCGCCAGCAGCCAAGAAGCCAGCCCACAGCCCCAGCATTTT. This translates into CASSQEASPQPQHF.

V and J are TRBV28 and TRBJ1-6, with a tentative D call TRBD1 (6 bases). The CDR3 totals 15 residues. V lost 6 bases to trimming and J lost 6 bases, with 15 bases between them. Per the germline V gene, CDR1 is MDHEN and CDR2 is SYDVKM. The CDR3 DNA reads as TGTGCCAGCAGACCATCAGGGGTGCGTAATTCACCCCTCCACTTT. Translation: CASRPSGVRNSPLHF.

This clone was counted only a few times. J is TRBJ2-7 and V is TRBV6-4; TRBD2 aligns across 10 bases. The CDR3 has 14 amino acids. Germline CDR1 and CDR2: MRHNA and SNTAGT. Germline trimming cut 3 bases from V and 3 bases from J; bases unmatched to any gene: 2. CDR3: CASSESSGGYEQYF. DNA for the CDR3: TGTGCCAGCAGTGAGTCTAGCGGGGGCTACGAGCAGTACTTC.

The rearrangement links TRBV27 to TRBJ2-5; TRBD1 matches 7 bases. Trimming took 8 bases from V and 5 from J; bases not matched to a gene: 8. Germline V gives CDR1 MNHEY, CDR2 SMNVEV (reference sequence). CDR3 length equals 13 residues. The CDR3 DNA reads as TGTGCCAGCGGACAGGTTAAGGGGGAGACCCAGTACTTC. Its translation: CASGQVKGETQYF.

The chain joins TRBV28 to TRBJ2-7, with unresolved D. The CDR3 runs to 11 residues. Per germline, CDR1 MDHEN and CDR2 SYDVKM. Trimming shortened V by 1 base and J by 3 bases, and 1 base separated the two germline ends. The CDR3 DNA sequence: TGTGCCAGCAGTTTATTCTACGAGCAGTACTTC. It specifies CASSLFYEQYF.

The rearrangement uses TRBV24-1 and TRBJ2-7, with TRBD2 as a possible D gene (5 bases). Trimming cost V 9 bases and J 1 base, with 12 bases left between them. The V gene's germline CDR1 is KGHDR and CDR2 SFDVKD. There are 13 residues in the CDR3. The DNA of the CDR3 is TGTGCCACCGCATCGGAGCGGTCCTACGAGCAGTACTTC. Translated, it gives CATASERSYEQYF.

The chain has TRBV3-1 (or the pseudogene TRBV3-2) and TRBJ1-2; D may be TRBD1 (5 bases). Between the trimmed V and J ends, which lost 0 bases and 12 bases, there was a span of 11 bases. Germline-derived CDR1 and CDR2 are LGHDT and YNNKEL (reference sequence). The length of the CDR3 is 12 residues. The CDR3, as DNA: TGTGCCAGCAGCCAAGAGGAGGGGACGGACACCTTC. This encodes CASSQEEGTDTF.

This sequence joins TRBV7-9 and TRBJ2-7, with 7 bases that match TRBD2. The CDR3 loop spans 17 amino acids. With 1 base clipped from V and 3 bases from J, the junction kept 12 bases outside the gene matches. Germline values: CDR1 SEHNR, CDR2 FQNEAQ (reference sequence). The CDR3 sequence: CASSLELGLADIYEQYF. The CDR3 nucleotides read TGTGCCAGCAGCTTAGAATTGGGCCTAGCGGACATCTACGAGCAGTACTTC.

This chain connects TRBV29-1 to TRBJ2-7; 10 bases fit TRBD1. This CDR3 comprises 15 residues. In germline, CDR1 is SQVTM, CDR2 ANQGSEA. V trimming: 6 bases; J trimming: 1 base; junction bases outside the gene matches: 9. The CDR3 spells CSVAPRDRGSYEQYF. The CDR3 bases are TGCAGCGTGGCTCCCCGGGACAGGGGTTCCTACGAGCAGTACTTC.

The chain is built from TRBV9 and TRBJ2-7; 8 nucleotides agree with TRBD2. This CDR3 contains 15 residues. In germline, CDR1 is SGDLS, CDR2 YYNGEE. V lost 0 bases, J lost 3 bases, and 5 bases stayed unmatched. The CDR3: CASSVDHTSGYEQYF. The CDR3 nucleotides read TGTGCCAGCAGCGTAGATCATACTAGCGGCTACGAGCAGTACTTC.

V and J are TRBV29-1 and TRBJ2-3; 12 nucleotides line up with TRBD2. The CDR3 sequence is 15 residues long. The junction had 6 bases not matched to a gene; V was cut back by 4 bases and J by 4 bases. Germline V gene sequence: CDR1 SQVTM, CDR2 ANQGSEA. As DNA, the CDR3 is TGCAGCGTTGCCCCTAGCGGGAGGGTTGCAGATACGCAGTATTTT. It is translated as CSVAPSGRVADTQYF.

The table lists this clone with a count of one. V and J are TRBV7-3 and TRBJ2-7; TRBD2 agrees at 9 bases. The germline V gene encodes CDR1 SGHTA and CDR2 FQGTGA. The V gene end was trimmed by 6 bases and the J gene end by 3 bases; junction bases not matched to a gene: 3. This CDR3 comprises 13 residues. CDR3 in DNA: TGTGCCAGCAGTACGCGGGAGGGCTACGAGCAGTACTTC. Translation gives CASSTREGYEQYF.

CDR3: CASSKSTGTAVNYGYTF. CDR3 nucleotides: TGTGCCAGCAGCAAGAGTACCGGGACAGCGGTAAACTATGGCTACACCTTC. The rearrangement links TRBV7-9 to TRBJ1-2; 7 nucleotides align to TRBD1. The V segment lost 5 bases and the J segment 2 bases; nucleotides outside the gene matches: 14. The V gene's germline CDR1 is SEHNR and CDR2 FQNEAQ (reference sequence). The CDR3 loop spans 17 amino acids.

J is TRBJ2-7 and V is TRBV19; 8 bases align to TRBD2. Germline CDR1 and CDR2: LNHDA and SQIVND (reference sequence). V lost 5 bases and J lost 4; bases outside the gene matches: 4. This CDR3 spans 13 amino acids. This chain's CDR3 is CASSPRGVYEQYF. The CDR3 nucleotides are TGTGCCAGTAGTCCGCGGGGGGTATACGAGCAGTACTTC.

The genes are TRBV7-9 and TRBJ1-1; TRBD1 might be the D (6 bases). Trimming removed 6 bases from V and 1 base from J, with 18 bases in between. Germline lookup yields CDR1 SEHNR and CDR2 FQNEAQ (reference sequence). This CDR3 spans 16 amino acids. The CDR3 protein is CASRTNPGQKNTEAFF. The CDR3 DNA is TGTGCCAGCAGGACCAACCCTGGACAGAAGAACACTGAAGCTTTCTTT.

This clone occurred a few times. J is TRBJ1-2 and V is TRBV18; possibly TRBD1 for D (5 bases). The CDR3 runs 12 residues. Germline values: CDR1 KGHSH, CDR2 LQKENI. The V end lost 5 bases, the J end lost 6 bases, and 10 bases lay between the germline ends. The CDR3 DNA sequence: TGTGCCAGCTCAGAAACCAGGGATGGCTACACCTTC. It translates to CASSETRDGYTF.

The V and J genes are TRBV7-9 and TRBJ1-5, with D tentatively TRBD1 (5 bases). Trimming shortened V by 1 base and J by 7 bases, and 11 bases separated the two germline ends. Per germline, CDR1 SEHNR and CDR2 FQNEAQ (reference sequence). The CDR3 contains 14 residues. The CDR3 here is CASSLGQGGQPQHF. The CDR3 DNA sequence: TGTGCCAGCAGCTTAGGGCAGGGAGGACAGCCCCAGCATTTT.

V gene TRBV14 combines with J gene TRBJ2-5; 11 positions match TRBD2. V dropped 4 bases and J dropped 5; count of bases not matched to a gene: 6. CDR3 length: 15 residues. Germline values: CDR1 SGHDN, CDR2 FVKESK. CDR3 sequence: CASSLLAGGSETQYF. DNA of the CDR3: TGTGCCAGCAGCCTCCTAGCGGGAGGTTCGGAGACCCAGTACTTC.

This chain uses TRBV7-3 with TRBJ1-2; 8 bases are a match to TRBD1. CDR1 SGHTA and CDR2 FQGTGA come from the germline V gene. Unmatched junction bases numbered 13, after V lost 4 bases and J lost 0 bases. This CDR3 comprises 18 residues. Written as DNA, the CDR3 is TGTGCCAGCAGCTCCCCATCCCGGCAGGGGGCGACTAACTATGGCTACACCTTC. Translation: CASSSPSRQGATNYGYTF. Together with reference TRBV7-3 and TRBJ1-2, the CDR3 gives the full variable domain: GAGVSQTPSNKVTEKGKYVELRCDPISGHTALYWYRQSLGQGPEFLIYFQGTGAADDSGLPNDRFFAVRPEGSVSTLKIQRTERGDSAVYLCASSSPSRQGATNYGYTFGSGTRLTVV.

The genes are TRBV28 and TRBJ1-2; maybe TRBD1 (6 bases). Germline V gene sequence: CDR1 MDHEN, CDR2 SYDVKM. The V gene lost 5 bases and the J gene lost 5 bases, with 18 bases spanning the gap. This CDR3 has 15 amino acids. CDR3 residues: CASSAAIGGGYGYTF. DNA of the CDR3: TGTGCCAGCAGTGCCGCCATTGGGGGCGGTTATGGCTACACCTTC.

The chain is built from TRBV9 and TRBJ1-1; 11 positions agree with TRBD1. CDR1 and CDR2 from the germline V gene are SGDLS and YYNGEE. This CDR3 contains 13 residues. Germline trimming cut 4 bases from V and 7 bases from J; bases unmatched to any gene: 3. The CDR3 DNA is TGTGCCAGCAGCAGGGGACAGGGGGATGAAGCTTTCTTT. It is translated as CASSRGQGDEAFF.

The CDR3 reads CTIECTNTGELFF. As DNA, the CDR3 is TGCACCATAGAGTGTACGAACACCGGGGAGCTGTTTTTT. This sequence joins TRBV1 and TRBJ2-2; TRBD2, the D gene given by the table, was not confirmed from the DNA. TRBV1 counts as a pseudogene. This CDR3 has 13 amino acids.